Below are 26 T cell receptor beta chains sequenced from a single sample in a study of identifying expanded T cells in peripheral blood. Here immunoSEQ multiplex PCR was the method, and the copy in TCRdb shows in-frame clones only, minus some. Among approximately 85,000 clones, just under 85% were seen once, and the ten largest hold around 19%. The sequencing sample was made of blood. All receptors come from a person aged 18 to 70 in good health.

The chain uses TRBV2 and TRBJ2-1, with 8 bases that match TRBD2. Germline V gives CDR1 SNHLY, CDR2 FYNNEI. The CDR3 sequence is 13 residues long. Trimming at V came to 6 bases and at J to 7 bases, leaving 5 bases not matched to a gene. The CDR3 sequence: CASRVGGGNEQFF. In nucleotides, the CDR3 is TGTGCCAGCAGAGTCGGGGGGGGTAATGAGCAGTTCTTC. Together with reference TRBV2 and TRBJ2-1, the CDR3 gives the full variable domain: EPEVTQTPSHQVTQMGQEVILRCVPISNHLYFYWYRQILGQKVEFLVSFYNNEISEKSEIFDDQFSVERPDGSNFTLKIRSTKLEDSAMYFCASRVGGGNEQFFGPGTRLTVL.

V gene TRBV10-3 combines with J gene TRBJ1-5, with no clear D. Trimming removed 10 bases from V and 2 bases from J, with 15 bases in between. The CDR3 consists of 14 residues. CDR1 and CDR2 (germline): ENHRY, SYGVKD. The CDR3 here is CARPAAMGNQPQHF. For the CDR3, the DNA is TGTGCCAGGCCGGCAGCCATGGGCAATCAGCCCCAGCATTTT.

The V and J genes are TRBV9 and TRBJ1-5; D not resolved. In germline, CDR1 is SGDLS, CDR2 YYNGEE. V shed 0 bases and J shed 0 bases, with 10 bases lying between them. This CDR3 has 16 residues. This chain's CDR3 is CASSVEHHYSNQPQHF. CDR3 sequence (DNA): TGTGCCAGCAGCGTAGAACACCATTATAGCAATCAGCCCCAGCATTTT.

V usage is TRBV4-1 and J usage is TRBJ2-1, with TRBD2 identical over 8 bases. V was pared by 1 base and J by 7 bases, with 12 bases of the junction left unmatched. This CDR3 is 17 amino acids long. The germline V gene encodes CDR1 MGHRA and CDR2 YSYEKL. In DNA form, the CDR3 reads TGCGCCAGCAGCCAAGGAGGCAGCGGGAGCCACCCGAATGAGCAGTTCTTC. The encoded protein is CASSQGGSGSHPNEQFF.

The rearrangement links TRBV6-5 to TRBJ2-2; TRBD2 agrees at 7 bases. The CDR3 covers 15 residues. Trimming at V came to 0 bases and at J to 5 bases, leaving 3 bases not matched to a gene. The germline V gene has CDR1 MNHEY and CDR2 SVGAGI. The DNA for the CDR3 is TGTGCCAGCAGTTACTCTCTCGGGGGGACCGGGGAGCTGTTTTTT. It yields the protein CASSYSLGGTGELFF.

The chain combines TRBV19 with TRBJ1-5; 12 bases map to TRBD1. From germline, CDR1 is LNHDA and CDR2 SQIVND (reference sequence). The CDR3 runs 15 residues. The J segment lost 5 bases and the V segment lost 6 bases, leaving 5 bases of the junction unmatched. CDR3 in DNA: TGTGCCAGTAGCCAGGGACAGGGGGCGCATCAGCCCCAGCATTTT. Translating gives CASSQGQGAHQPQHF.

The chain couples TRBV21-1 to TRBJ2-3; the DNA was not used to check the table's D call, TRBD1. TRBV21-1 is a recognized pseudogene. CDR3 length: 18 amino acids. The CDR3 region is CASHHPTEMGRNRDTQYF. Here the CDR3 DNA reads TGTGCCAGCCATCACCCCACCGAAATGGGGCGCAATAGAGATACGCAGTATTTT.

The rearrangement links TRBV28 to TRBJ2-1, with 7 bases lining up with TRBD1. Germline CDR1 and CDR2: MDHEN and SYDVKM. The length of the CDR3 is 16 residues. V dropped 7 bases and J dropped 4; count of bases not matched to a gene: 13. The CDR3 sequence is CASNGLADRSYNEQFF. CDR3 sequence (DNA): TGTGCCAGCAATGGGTTGGCGGACAGGAGTTACAATGAGCAGTTCTTC.

The chain carries TRBV27 and TRBJ1-4; possible D gene TRBD1, 6 bases. CDR1 MNHEY and CDR2 SMNVEV come from the germline V gene (reference sequence). The CDR3 loop spans 16 amino acids. V was trimmed by 0 bases and J by 8 bases, leaving 16 bases between them. Here the CDR3 DNA reads TGTGCCAGCAGTTTATCGAAGGGGGGGGATGTGGAAAAACTGTTTTTT. Its translation is CASSLSKGGDVEKLFF. Supplemented by reference TRBV27 and TRBJ1-4, the full variable domain reads EAQVTQNPRYLITVTGKKLTVTCSQNMNHEYMSWYRQDPGLGLRQIYYSMNVEVTDKGDVPEGYKVSRKEKRNFPLILESPSPNQTSLYFCASSLSKGGDVEKLFFGSGTQLSVL.

This chain joins TRBV19 and TRBJ2-3; 10 bases line up with TRBD1. The CDR3 is 18 amino acids. Germline trimming cut 0 bases from V and 5 bases from J; bases unmatched to any gene: 11. Germline assignment: CDR1 LNHDA and CDR2 SQIVND (reference sequence). Here the CDR3 reads CASSIDSTGGISQDTQYF. Here the CDR3 DNA reads TGTGCCAGTAGTATAGATTCGACAGGGGGCATCTCACAAGATACGCAGTATTTT.

The chain links TRBV6-1 to TRBJ1-2, with D maybe TRBD1 (6 bases). This CDR3 is built from 14 residues. Trimming shortened V by 2 bases and J by 4 bases, and 11 bases separated the two germline ends. CDR1 MNHNS and CDR2 SASEGT come from the germline V gene. The CDR3 region is CASSESTGLYGYTF. The CDR3 bases are TGTGCCAGCAGTGAATCTACAGGGCTCTATGGCTACACCTTC.

The V call is TRBV19, the J call TRBJ1-5; no firm D call. The germline gives CDR1 LNHDA, CDR2 SQIVND (reference sequence). The CDR3 loop spans 14 amino acids. V lost 3 bases and J lost 6, with 12 bases in between. The CDR3 loop is CASSILGKTQPQHF. In DNA form, the CDR3 reads TGTGCCAGTAGTATCTTAGGGAAGACTCAGCCCCAGCATTTT.

This chain uses TRBV5-4 with TRBJ2-7; 7 bases align to TRBD1. CDR3 length equals 15 residues. CDR1 and CDR2 from the germline V gene are SGHNT and YYREEE (reference sequence). The ends lost 4 bases at V and 1 base at J; junction bases unmatched: 8. The CDR3: CASSEETGRSYEQYF. In DNA form, the CDR3 reads TGTGCCAGCAGCGAGGAGACAGGGAGATCCTACGAGCAGTACTTC.

V and J are TRBV2 and TRBJ2-7, with D uncertain. CDR1 is SNHLY, CDR2 FYNNEI, per germline. CDR3 length: 12 amino acids. Trimming removed 6 bases at V and 0 bases at J, with 6 bases between. The CDR3 coding sequence is TGTGCCAGCAGGGCAGACTCCTACGAGCAGTACTTC. Translation: CASRADSYEQYF.

The chain combines TRBV4-3 with TRBJ2-2; TRBD2 matches 8 bases. This CDR3 contains 17 residues. CDR1 is LGHNA, CDR2 YSLEER, per germline. V was pared by 0 bases and J by 6 bases, with 9 bases of the junction left unmatched. The CDR3 DNA reads as TGCGCCAGCAGCCAAGATCACCCGGGAGGGCCCCCCGGGGAGCTGTTTTTT. Encoded protein: CASSQDHPGGPPGELFF.

This chain's CDR3 is CASSAGAWLNRDEQYF. CDR3 coding DNA: TGTGCCAGCAGCGCTGGGGCATGGCTGAACCGGGACGAGCAGTACTTC. The chain couples TRBV5-4 to TRBJ2-7; D is perhaps TRBD1 (5 bases). V shed 4 bases and J shed 5 bases, with 22 bases lying between them. The CDR3 covers 16 residues. CDR1 SGHNT and CDR2 YYREEE come from the germline V gene (reference sequence).

The chain carries TRBV25-1 and TRBJ1-1; possibly TRBD1 for D (6 bases). The CDR3 is 14 residues long. Per germline, CDR1 MGHDK and CDR2 SYGVNS. V lost 6 bases and J 0 bases, leaving 11 bases between the germline ends. The CDR3: CASRPGHLNTEAFF. CDR3 bases: TGTGCCAGCAGACCGGGACATTTGAACACTGAAGCTTTCTTT.

The gene calls are TRBV6-1 and TRBJ2-7; D not resolved. The CDR3 loop spans 12 amino acids. Germline V gives CDR1 MNHNS, CDR2 SASEGT. Trimming took 2 bases from V and 1 from J, leaving 3 bases between them. CDR3 region: CASSELSYEQYF. The CDR3 nucleotides are TGTGCCAGCAGTGAACTATCCTACGAGCAGTACTTC.

The chain has TRBV7-6 and TRBJ2-5; possibly TRBD2 for D (5 bases). Trimming took off 5 bases at V and 7 bases at J, with 8 bases between the two ends. Germline-derived CDR1 and CDR2 are SGHVS and FNYEAQ. The CDR3 is 11 amino acids. Here the CDR3 reads CASSQAGTQYF. As DNA, the CDR3 is TGTGCCAGCAGCCAGGCGGGGACCCAGTACTTC. Supplemented by reference TRBV7-6 and TRBJ2-5, the full variable domain reads GAGVSQSPRYKVTKRGQDVALRCDPISGHVSLYWYRQALGQGPEFLTYFNYEAQQDKSGLPNDRFSAERPEGSISTLTIQRTEQRDSAMYRCASSQAGTQYFGPGTRLLVL.

The chain is built from TRBV30 and TRBJ1-2; D gene ambiguous. V was cut by 4 bases and J by 5 bases, with 17 bases left in between. The CDR3 is 14 amino acids. Germline-derived CDR1 and CDR2 are GTSNPN and SVGIG (reference sequence). DNA for the CDR3: TGTGCCTGGAAGGGTACCAGGAGTGGGTATGGCTACACCTTC. Translation gives CAWKGTRSGYGYTF.

This chain joins TRBV5-5 and TRBJ1-1; 7 bases map to TRBD1. CDR1 and CDR2 (germline): SGHKS, YYEKEE (reference sequence). V lost 0 bases to trimming and J lost 11 bases; unmatched junction nucleotides: 10. The CDR3 extends over 14 amino acids. The CDR3, as DNA: TGTGCCAGCAGCTTGGAAACTCAGAGGGGACAGGCTTTCTTT. Its translation is CASSLETQRGQAFF. Variable domain in full (rest from reference TRBV5-5 and TRBJ1-1): DAGVTQSPTHLIKTRGQQVTLRCSPISGHKSVSWYQQVLGQGPQFIFQYYEKEERGRGNFPDRFSARQFPNYSSELNVNALLLGDSALYLCASSLETQRGQAFFGQGTRLTVV.

The CDR3 here is CASSLGAITPTDTQYF. DNA for the CDR3: TGTGCCAGCAGCTTAGGAGCAATTACCCCCACAGATACGCAGTATTTT. The chain uses TRBV7-2 and TRBJ2-3; the D is unclear. The germline V gene has CDR1 SGHTA and CDR2 FQGNSA. The CDR3 contains 16 residues. Trimming took 1 base from V and 2 from J, leaving 13 bases between them.

The J gene is TRBJ2-1, the V gene TRBV7-3, with TRBD1 identical over 9 bases. V shed 5 bases, J shed 5 bases, and the junction held 7 bases outside the gene matches. CDR3 length: 15 residues. Germline lookup yields CDR1 SGHTA and CDR2 FQGTGA. Written as DNA, the CDR3 is TGTGCCAGCAGCCTTACCGGGACAGGGAACAATGAGCAGTTCTTC. The encoded protein is CASSLTGTGNNEQFF.

V gene TRBV9 combines with J gene TRBJ2-7; 10 positions agree with TRBD2. Germline CDR1 is SGDLS and CDR2 is YYNGEE. V trimming: 0 bases; J trimming: 7 bases; junction bases outside the gene matches: 4. The CDR3 has 14 amino acids. CDR3 sequence reads: CASSVEASGSEQYF. CDR3 bases: TGTGCCAGCAGCGTAGAGGCTAGCGGGAGTGAGCAGTACTTC.

This chain uses TRBV19 with TRBJ2-2, with D possibly being TRBD1 (6 bases). The CDR3 extends over 15 amino acids. Trimming took off 4 bases at V and 4 bases at J, with 13 bases between the two ends. The germline CDR1 and CDR2 sequences are LNHDA and SQIVND (reference sequence). The CDR3 loop is CASSTRQGLTGELFF. As DNA, the CDR3 is TGTGCCAGTAGTACTAGGCAGGGGCTCACCGGGGAGCTGTTTTTT.

The chain links TRBV5-6 to TRBJ2-1; 7 bases align to TRBD1. CDR1 and CDR2 from the germline V gene are SGHDT and YYEEEE. The junction had 13 bases not matched to a gene; V was cut back by 1 base and J by 3 bases. There are 18 residues in the CDR3. The CDR3 protein is CASSLSGQQGSVYNEQFF. In DNA form, the CDR3 reads TGTGCCAGCAGCTTGTCGGGGCAACAGGGGTCAGTCTACAATGAGCAGTTCTTC.